Here is one TCR beta chain with its context. Antigen unknown. The data derive from a study of vaccination and CD4 T cells after COVID-19. Researchers used the Oncomine TCR Beta short-read assay to sequence DNA from cultured CD4+ T cells. TCRdb called the PCR reads again in MiXCR, with one record for every CDR3 protein. The sample lists tens of thousands of distinct CDR3 sequences, around half occurring once. The treatment denotes: approximately 9-day PBMC culture with coronavirus spike peptide pools or control peptides (ViraFEST assay). With V trimmed by 3 bases and J by 7 bases, 3 bases remained unmatched. Per the germline V gene, CDR1 is SGHTA and CDR2 is FQGTGA. This CDR3 has 13 residues.

Material: CD4+ T cells from blood, cultured in vitro. The receptor's source is a human donor who had recovered from COVID-19. The V gene is TRBV7-3, the J gene TRBJ2-7; 10 bases fit TRBD1. CDR3 in DNA: TGTGCCAGCAGCTTGGACAGGGGGAGGGAGCAGTACTTC. It specifies CASSLDRGREQYF.